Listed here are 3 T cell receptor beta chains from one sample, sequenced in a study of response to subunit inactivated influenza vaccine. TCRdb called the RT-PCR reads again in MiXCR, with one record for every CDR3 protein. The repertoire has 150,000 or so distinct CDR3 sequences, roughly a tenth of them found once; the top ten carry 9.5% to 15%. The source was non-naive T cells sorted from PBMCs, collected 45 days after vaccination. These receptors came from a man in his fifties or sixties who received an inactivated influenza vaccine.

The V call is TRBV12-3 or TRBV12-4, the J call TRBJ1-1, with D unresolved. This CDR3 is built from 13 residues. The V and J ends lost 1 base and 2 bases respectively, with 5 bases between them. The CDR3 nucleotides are TGTGCCAGCAGTTTAGTGAGCAACACTGAAGCTTTCTTT. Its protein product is CASSLVSNTEAFF.

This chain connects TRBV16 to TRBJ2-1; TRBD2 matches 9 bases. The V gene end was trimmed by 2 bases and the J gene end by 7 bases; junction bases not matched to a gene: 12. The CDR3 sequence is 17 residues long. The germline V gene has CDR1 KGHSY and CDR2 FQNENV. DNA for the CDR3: TGTGCCAGCAGCCAAACATCCCCGGGACTAGCCCGAAATGAGCAGTTCTTC. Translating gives CASSQTSPGLARNEQFF.

In DNA, the CDR3 is TGCGCCAGCAGCCAAGGCTACCCAAACACCGGGGAGCTGTTTTTT. Translated: CASSQGYPNTGELFF. V usage is TRBV4-3 and J usage is TRBJ2-2; no definite D call. V lost 1 base to trimming and J lost 2 bases, with 8 bases between them. The CDR3 is 15 residues long. The germline gives CDR1 LGHNA, CDR2 YSLEER.